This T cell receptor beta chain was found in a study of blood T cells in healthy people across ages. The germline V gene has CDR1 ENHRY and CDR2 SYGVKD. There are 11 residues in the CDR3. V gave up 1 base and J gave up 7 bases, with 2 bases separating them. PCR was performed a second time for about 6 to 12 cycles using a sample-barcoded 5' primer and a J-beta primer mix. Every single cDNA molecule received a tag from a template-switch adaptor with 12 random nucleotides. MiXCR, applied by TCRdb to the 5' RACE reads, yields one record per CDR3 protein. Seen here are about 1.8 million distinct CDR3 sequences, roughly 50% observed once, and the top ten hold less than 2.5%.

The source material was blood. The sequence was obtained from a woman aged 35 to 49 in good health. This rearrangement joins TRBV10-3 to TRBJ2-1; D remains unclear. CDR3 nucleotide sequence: TGTGCCATCAGTGAGTTAAATGAGCAGTTCTTC. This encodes CAISELNEQFF.